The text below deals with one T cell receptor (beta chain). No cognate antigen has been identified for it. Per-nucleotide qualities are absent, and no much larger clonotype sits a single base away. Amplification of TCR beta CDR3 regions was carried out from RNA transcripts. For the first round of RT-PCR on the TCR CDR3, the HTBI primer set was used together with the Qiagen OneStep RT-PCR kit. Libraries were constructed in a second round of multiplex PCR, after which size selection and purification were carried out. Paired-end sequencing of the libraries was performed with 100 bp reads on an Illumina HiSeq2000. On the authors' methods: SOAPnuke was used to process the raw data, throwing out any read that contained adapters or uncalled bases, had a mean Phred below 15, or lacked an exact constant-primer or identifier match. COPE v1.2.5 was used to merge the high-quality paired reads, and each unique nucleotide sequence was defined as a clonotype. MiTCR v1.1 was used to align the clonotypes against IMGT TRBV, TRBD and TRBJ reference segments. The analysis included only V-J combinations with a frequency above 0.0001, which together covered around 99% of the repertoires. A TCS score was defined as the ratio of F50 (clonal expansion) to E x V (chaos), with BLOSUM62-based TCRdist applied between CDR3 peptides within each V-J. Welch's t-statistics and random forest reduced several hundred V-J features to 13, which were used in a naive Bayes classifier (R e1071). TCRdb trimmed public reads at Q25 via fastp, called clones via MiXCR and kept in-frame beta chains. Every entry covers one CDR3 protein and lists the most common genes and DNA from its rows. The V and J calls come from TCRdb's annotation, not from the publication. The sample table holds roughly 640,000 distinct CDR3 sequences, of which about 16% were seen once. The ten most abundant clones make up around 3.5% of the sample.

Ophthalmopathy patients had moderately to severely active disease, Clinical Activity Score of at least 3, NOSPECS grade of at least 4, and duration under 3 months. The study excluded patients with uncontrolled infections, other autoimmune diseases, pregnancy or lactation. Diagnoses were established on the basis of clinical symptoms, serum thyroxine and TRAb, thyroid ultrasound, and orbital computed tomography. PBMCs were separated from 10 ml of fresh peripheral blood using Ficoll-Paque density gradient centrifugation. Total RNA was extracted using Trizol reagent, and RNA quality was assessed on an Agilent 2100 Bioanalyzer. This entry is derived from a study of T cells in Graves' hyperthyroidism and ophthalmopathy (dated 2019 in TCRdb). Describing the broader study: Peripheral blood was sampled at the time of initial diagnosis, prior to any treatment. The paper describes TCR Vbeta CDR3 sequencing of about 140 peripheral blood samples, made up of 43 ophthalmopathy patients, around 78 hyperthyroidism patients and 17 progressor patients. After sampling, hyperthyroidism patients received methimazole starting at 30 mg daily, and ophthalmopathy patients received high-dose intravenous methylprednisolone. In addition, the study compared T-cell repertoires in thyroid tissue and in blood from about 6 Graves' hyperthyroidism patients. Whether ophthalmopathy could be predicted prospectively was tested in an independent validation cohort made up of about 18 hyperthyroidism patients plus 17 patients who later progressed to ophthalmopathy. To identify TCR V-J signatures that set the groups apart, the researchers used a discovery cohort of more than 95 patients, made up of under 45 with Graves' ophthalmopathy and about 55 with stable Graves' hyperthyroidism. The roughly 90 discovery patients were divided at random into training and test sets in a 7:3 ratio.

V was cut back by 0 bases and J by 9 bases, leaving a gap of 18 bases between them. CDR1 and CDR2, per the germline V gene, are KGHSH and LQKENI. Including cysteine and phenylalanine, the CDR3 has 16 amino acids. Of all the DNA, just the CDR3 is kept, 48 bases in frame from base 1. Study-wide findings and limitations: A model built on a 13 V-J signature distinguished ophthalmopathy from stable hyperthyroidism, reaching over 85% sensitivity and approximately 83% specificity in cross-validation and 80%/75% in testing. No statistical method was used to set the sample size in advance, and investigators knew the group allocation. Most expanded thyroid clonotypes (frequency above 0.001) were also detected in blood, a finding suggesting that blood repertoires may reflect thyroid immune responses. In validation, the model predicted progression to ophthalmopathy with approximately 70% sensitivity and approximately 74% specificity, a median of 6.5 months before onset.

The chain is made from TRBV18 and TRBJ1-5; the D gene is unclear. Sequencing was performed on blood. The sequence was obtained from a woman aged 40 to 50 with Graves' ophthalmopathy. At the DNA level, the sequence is TGTGCCAGCTCACCACCTGGGATTAAAAAAGGAGGGCCCCAGCATTTT. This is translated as CASSPPGIKKGGPQHF.